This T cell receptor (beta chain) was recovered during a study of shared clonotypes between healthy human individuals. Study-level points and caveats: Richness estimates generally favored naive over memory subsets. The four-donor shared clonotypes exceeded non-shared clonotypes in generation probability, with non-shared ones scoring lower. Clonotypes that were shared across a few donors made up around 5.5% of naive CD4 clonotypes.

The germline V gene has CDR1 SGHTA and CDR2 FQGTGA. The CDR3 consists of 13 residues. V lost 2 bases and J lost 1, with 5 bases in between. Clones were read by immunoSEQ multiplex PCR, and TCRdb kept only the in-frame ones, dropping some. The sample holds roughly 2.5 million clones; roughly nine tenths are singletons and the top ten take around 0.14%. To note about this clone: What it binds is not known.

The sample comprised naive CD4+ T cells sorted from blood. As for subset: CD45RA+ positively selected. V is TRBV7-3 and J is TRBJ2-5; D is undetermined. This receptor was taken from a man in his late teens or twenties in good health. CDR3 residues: CASSLYSQETQYF. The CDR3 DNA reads TGTGCCAGCAGCTTATACAGCCAAGAGACCCAGTACTTC.